The sequence of this T cell receptor beta chain was determined in a study of Ad26.COV2.S vaccination and SARS-CoV-2 variants. Across the study: COV1001, an Ad26.COV2.S trial, supplied this vaccine-arm donor. Once, or twice with 56 days between doses, Ad26.COV2.S was given intramuscularly. Whole-study results and caveats: Vaccinated and placebo-treated recipients had similar non-spike TCR breadth. Once vaccination had occurred, spike-specific CD8+ and CD4+ T cell responses reportedly showed substantial breadth.

Germline-derived CDR1 and CDR2 are SGHDT and YYEEEE. The CDR3 covers 16 residues. The germline V and J ends were trimmed by 1 base and 9 bases, with 20 bases remaining between them. The treatment: over 15 received Ad26.COV2.S at low or high dose, single or two shots; 5 received placebo; per-sample allocation not given. Following the first vaccine or placebo injection, samples were taken on day 63. Concerning this clone itself: Its specificity is not known.

Some clones are missing from TCRdb's copy, which holds only in-frame ones; the method was immunoSEQ multiplex PCR. The sample lists fewer than 400,000 clones; approximately 89% were seen once. The TCR was taken from a person aged 18-60 years who received the Ad26.COV2.S COVID-19 vaccine or a placebo. The chain joins TRBV5-6 to TRBJ1-3, with D perhaps TRBD1 (6 bases). The material sequenced was peripheral blood, taken in a trial of Ad26.COV2.S vaccine versus placebo. The CDR3 protein is CASSLSGGRARITIYF. CDR3 sequence (DNA): TGTGCCAGCAGCTTGAGCGGGGGGCGAGCTAGGATCACCATATATTTT.